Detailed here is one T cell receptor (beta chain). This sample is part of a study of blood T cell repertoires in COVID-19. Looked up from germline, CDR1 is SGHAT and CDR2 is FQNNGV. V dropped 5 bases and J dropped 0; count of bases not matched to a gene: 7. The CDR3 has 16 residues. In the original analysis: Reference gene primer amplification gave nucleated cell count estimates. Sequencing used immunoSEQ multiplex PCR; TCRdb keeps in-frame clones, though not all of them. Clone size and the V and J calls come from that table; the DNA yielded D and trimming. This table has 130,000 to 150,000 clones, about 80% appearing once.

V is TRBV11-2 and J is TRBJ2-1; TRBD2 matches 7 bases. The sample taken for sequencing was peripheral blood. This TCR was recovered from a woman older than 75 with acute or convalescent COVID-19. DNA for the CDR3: TGTGCCAGCAGCCACCGAGTAGCGGGCTCCTACAATGAGCAGTTCTTC. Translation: CASSHRVAGSYNEQFF. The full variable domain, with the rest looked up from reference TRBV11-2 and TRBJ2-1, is EAGVAQSPRYKIIEKRQSVAFWCNPISGHATLYWYQQILGQGPKLLIQFQNNGVVDDSQLPKDRFSAERLKGVDSTLKIQPAKLEDSAVYLCASSHRVAGSYNEQFFGPGTRLTVL.